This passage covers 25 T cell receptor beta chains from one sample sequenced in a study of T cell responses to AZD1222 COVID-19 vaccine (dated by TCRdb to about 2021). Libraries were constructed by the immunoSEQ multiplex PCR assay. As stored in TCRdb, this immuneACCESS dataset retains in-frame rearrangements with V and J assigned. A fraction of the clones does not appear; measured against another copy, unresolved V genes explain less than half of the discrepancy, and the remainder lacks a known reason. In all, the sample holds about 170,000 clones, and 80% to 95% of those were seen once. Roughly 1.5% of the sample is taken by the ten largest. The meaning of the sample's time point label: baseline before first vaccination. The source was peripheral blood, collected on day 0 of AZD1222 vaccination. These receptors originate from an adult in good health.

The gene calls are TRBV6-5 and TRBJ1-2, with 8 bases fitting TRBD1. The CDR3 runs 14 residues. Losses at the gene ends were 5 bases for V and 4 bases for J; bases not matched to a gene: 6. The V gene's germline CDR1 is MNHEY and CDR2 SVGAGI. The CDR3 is CASSTGTGFYGYTF. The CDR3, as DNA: TGTGCCAGCAGTACGGGGACAGGATTCTATGGCTACACCTTC.

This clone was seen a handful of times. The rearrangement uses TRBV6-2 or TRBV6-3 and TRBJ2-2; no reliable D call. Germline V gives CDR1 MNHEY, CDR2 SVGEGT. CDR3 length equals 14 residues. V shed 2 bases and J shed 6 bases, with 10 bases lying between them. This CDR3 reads CASSYDLGAGELFF. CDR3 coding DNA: TGTGCCAGCAGTTACGACCTAGGAGCCGGGGAGCTGTTTTTT.

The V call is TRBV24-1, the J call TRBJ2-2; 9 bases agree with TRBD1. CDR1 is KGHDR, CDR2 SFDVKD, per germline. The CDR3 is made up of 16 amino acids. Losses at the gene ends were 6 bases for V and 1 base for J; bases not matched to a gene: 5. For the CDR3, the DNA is TGTGCCACCAGTACCACGGGACAGGGGAACACCGGGGAGCTGTTTTTT. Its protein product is CATSTTGQGNTGELFF.

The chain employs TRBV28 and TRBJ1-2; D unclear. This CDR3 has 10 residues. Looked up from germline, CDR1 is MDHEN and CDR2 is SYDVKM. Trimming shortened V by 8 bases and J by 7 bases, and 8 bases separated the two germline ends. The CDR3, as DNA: TGTGCCAGCGGGCGGGGTGGCTACACCTTC. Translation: CASGRGGYTF.

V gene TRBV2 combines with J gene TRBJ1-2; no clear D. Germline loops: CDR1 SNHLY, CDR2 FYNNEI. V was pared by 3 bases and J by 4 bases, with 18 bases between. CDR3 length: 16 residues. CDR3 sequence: CASSDRSSGRTYGYTF. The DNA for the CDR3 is TGTGCCAGCAGTGATCGTTCGTCGGGTCGAACCTATGGCTACACCTTC. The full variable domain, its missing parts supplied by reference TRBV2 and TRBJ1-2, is EPEVTQTPSHQVTQMGQEVILRCVPISNHLYFYWYRQILGQKVEFLVSFYNNEISEKSEIFDDQFSVERPDGSNFTLKIRSTKLEDSAMYFCASSDRSSGRTYGYTFGSGTRLTVV.

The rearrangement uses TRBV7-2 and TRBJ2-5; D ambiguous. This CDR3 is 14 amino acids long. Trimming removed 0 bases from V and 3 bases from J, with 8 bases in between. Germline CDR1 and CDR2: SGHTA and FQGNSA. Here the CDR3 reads CASSLAAVEETQYF. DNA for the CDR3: TGTGCCAGCAGCTTAGCGGCCGTAGAAGAGACCCAGTACTTC. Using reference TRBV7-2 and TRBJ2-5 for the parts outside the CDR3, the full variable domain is GAGVSQSPSNKVTEKGKDVELRCDPISGHTALYWYRQSLGQGLEFLIYFQGNSAPDKSGLPSDRFSAERTGGSVSTLTIQRTQQEDSAVYLCASSLAAVEETQYFGPGTRLLVL.

The CDR3: CASALAQNSNQPQHF. CDR3 nucleotide sequence: TGTGCCAGCGCTTTGGCACAGAATAGCAATCAGCCCCAGCATTTT. This chain links TRBV6-5 with TRBJ1-5; no clear D gene. Between the trimmed V and J ends, which lost 8 bases and 0 bases, there was a span of 14 bases. Germline CDR1 MNHEY, CDR2 SVGAGI. This CDR3 contains 15 residues.

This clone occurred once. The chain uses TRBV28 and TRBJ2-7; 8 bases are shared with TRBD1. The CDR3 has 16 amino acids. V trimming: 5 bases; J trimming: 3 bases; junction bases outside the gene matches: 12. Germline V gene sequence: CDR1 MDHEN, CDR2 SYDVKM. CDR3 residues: CASSLTGAKSRYEQYF. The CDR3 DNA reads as TGTGCCAGCAGTCTGACAGGGGCTAAATCCCGCTACGAGCAGTACTTC.

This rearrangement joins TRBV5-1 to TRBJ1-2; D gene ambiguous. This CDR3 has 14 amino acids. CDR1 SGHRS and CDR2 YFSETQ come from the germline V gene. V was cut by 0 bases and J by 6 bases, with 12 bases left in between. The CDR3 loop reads CASSLGQVKDGYTF. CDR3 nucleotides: TGCGCCAGCAGCTTGGGTCAGGTCAAGGATGGCTACACCTTC.

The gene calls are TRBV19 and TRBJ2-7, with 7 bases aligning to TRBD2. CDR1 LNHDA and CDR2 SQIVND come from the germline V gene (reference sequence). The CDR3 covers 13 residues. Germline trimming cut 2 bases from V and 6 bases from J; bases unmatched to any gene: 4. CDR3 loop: CASSIRGEGEQYF. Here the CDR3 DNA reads TGTGCCAGTAGTATAAGAGGGGAGGGCGAGCAGTACTTC.

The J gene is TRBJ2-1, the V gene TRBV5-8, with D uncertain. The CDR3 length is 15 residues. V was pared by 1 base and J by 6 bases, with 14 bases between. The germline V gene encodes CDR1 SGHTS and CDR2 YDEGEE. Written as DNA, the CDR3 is TGTGCCAGCAGCTTGCGGCAGATAAGTACCAATGAGCAGTTCTTC. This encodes CASSLRQISTNEQFF.

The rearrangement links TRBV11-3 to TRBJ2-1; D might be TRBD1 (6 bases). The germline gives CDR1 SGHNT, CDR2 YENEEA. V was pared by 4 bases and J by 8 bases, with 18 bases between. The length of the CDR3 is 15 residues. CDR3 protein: CASSSTGLRSDEQFF. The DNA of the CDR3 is TGTGCCAGCAGCTCTACAGGGCTCAGATCGGATGAGCAGTTCTTC.

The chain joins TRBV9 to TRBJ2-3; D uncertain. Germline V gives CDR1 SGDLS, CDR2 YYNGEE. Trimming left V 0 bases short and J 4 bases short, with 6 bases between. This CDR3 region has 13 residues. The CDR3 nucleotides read TGTGCCAGCAGCGTAGCTACGGCAGATACGCAGTATTTT. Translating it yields CASSVATADTQYF. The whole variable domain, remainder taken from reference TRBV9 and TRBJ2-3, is DSGVTQTPKHLITATGQRVTLRCSPRSGDLSVYWYQQSLDQGLQFLIQYYNGEERAKGNILERFSAQQFPDLHSELNLSSLELGDSALYFCASSVATADTQYFGPGTRLTVL.

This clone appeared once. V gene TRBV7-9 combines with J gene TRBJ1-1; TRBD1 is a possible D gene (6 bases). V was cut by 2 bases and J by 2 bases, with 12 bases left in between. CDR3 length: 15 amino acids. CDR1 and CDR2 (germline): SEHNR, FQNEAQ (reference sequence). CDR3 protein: CASSLSRQVNTEAFF. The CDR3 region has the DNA TGTGCCAGCAGCTTATCCAGACAGGTCAACACTGAAGCTTTCTTT.

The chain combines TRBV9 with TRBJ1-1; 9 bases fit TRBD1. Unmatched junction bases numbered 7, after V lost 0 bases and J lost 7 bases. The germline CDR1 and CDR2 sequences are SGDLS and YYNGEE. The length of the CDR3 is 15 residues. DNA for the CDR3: TGTGCCAGCAGCGTAGAGGACAGGGGTTCTAATGAAGCTTTCTTT. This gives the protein CASSVEDRGSNEAFF.

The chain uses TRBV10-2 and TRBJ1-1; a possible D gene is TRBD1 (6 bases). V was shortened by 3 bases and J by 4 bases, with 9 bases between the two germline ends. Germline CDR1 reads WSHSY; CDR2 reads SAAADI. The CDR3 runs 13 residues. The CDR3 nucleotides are TGCGCCAGCAGTGACAGGGGACGCACTGAAGCTTTCTTT. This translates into CASSDRGRTEAFF.

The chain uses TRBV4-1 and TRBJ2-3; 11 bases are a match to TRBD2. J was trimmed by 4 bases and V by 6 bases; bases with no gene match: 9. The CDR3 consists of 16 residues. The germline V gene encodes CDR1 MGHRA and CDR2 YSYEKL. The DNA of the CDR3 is TGCGCCAGCAGTAGAGGAGGTAGCGGGGGGGCAGATACGCAGTATTTT. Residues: CASSRGGSGGADTQYF.

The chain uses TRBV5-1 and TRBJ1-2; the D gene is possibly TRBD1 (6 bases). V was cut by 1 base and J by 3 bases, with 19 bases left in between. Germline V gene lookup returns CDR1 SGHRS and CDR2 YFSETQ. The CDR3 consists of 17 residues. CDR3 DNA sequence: TGCGCCAGCAGCTTGTCGGTTACAGGGTCTATCGACTATGGCTACACCTTC. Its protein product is CASSLSVTGSIDYGYTF.

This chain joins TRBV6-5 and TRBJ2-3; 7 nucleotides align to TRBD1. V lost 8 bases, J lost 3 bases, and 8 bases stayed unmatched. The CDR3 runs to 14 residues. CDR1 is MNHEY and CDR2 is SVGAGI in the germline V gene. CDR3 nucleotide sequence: TGTGCCAGCCGCACAGGGGTTGGGACAGATACGCAGTATTTT. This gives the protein CASRTGVGTDTQYF.

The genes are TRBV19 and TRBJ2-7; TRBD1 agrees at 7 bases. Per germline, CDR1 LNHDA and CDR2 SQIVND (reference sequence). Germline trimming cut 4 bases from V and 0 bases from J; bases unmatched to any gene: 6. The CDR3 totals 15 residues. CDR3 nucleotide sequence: TGTGCCAGTAGTAGGACAGGCCAAACCTCCTACGAGCAGTACTTC. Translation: CASSRTGQTSYEQYF.

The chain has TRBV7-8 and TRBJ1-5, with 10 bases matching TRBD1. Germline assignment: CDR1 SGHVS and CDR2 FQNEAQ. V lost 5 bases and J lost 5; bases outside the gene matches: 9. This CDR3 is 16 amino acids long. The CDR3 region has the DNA TGTGCCAGCAGCCCCAGGACAGGGGGGGTCGATCAGCCCCAGCATTTT. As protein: CASSPRTGGVDQPQHF.

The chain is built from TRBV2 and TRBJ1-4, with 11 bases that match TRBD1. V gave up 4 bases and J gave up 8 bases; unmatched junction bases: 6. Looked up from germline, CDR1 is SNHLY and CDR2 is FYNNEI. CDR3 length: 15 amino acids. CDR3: CASSGTGGSREKLFF. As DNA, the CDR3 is TGTGCCAGCAGTGGGACAGGGGGCTCGAGAGAAAAACTGTTTTTT.

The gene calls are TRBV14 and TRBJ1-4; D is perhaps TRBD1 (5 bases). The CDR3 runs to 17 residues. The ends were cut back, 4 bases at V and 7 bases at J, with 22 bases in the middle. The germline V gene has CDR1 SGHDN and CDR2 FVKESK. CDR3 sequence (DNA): TGTGCCAGCAGCCTAAGAGGGCTAGTGGCCGGGGGTGAAAAACTGTTTTTT. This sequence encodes CASSLRGLVAGGEKLFF.

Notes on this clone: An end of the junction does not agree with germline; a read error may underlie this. This CDR3 is CASSRSGRVDEQFF. The CDR3 DNA sequence: TGTGCTAGCAGCCGCAGCGGGAGGGTCGATGAGCAGTTCTTC. The V and J genes are TRBV7-7 and TRBJ2-1, with 10 nucleotides matching TRBD2. This CDR3 contains 14 residues. Germline V gene data show CDR1 as SSHAT and CDR2 as FNYEAQ (reference sequence). The full variable domain, in which reference TRBV7-7 and TRBJ2-1 provide the parts outside the CDR3, is GAGVSQSPRYKVTKRGQDVTLRCDPISSHATLYWYQQALGQGPEFLTYFNYEAQPDKSGLPSDRFSAERPEGSISTLTIQRTEQRDSAMYRCASSRSGRVDEQFFGPGTRLTVL.

The CDR3 protein is CSVLTGKDGYTF. The CDR3 DNA sequence: TGCAGCGTTCTGACAGGAAAAGATGGCTACACCTTC. The chain uses TRBV29-1 and TRBJ1-2; possibly TRBD1 for D (6 bases). The CDR3 length is 12 residues. CDR1 and CDR2 (germline): SQVTM, ANQGSEA. The V and J ends lost 5 bases and 6 bases respectively, with 13 bases between them.